These T cell receptor beta chains were read from a single sample in a study of naive and memory T cell subsets. In TCRdb, the UMI-ligation and nested PCR reads were re-called with MiXCR into one record per CDR3 protein. The table shows over 110,000 distinct CDR3 sequences, with about 20% occurring only once. The source material was naive CD8+ T cells from blood. The source is a human donor in good health. The CDR3 runs from the conserved cysteine through the conserved F or W. D genes are given only for firm matches. Clone size is shown for a subset of rows, as once, few, many or a class of expanded clone.

clone_size | j_call | d_call | v_call | cdr3_nt | cdr3_aa
few | TRBJ2-1 | TRBD2 | TRBV6-6 | TGTGCCAGCAGTTACTTAGGGACTAGCGGGAGCTCCTACAATGAGCAGTTCTTC | CASSYLGTSGSSYNEQFF
few | TRBJ2-1 | - | TRBV29-1 | TGCAGCGTGCTAGGACCCAATGAGCAGTTCTTC | CSVLGPNEQFF
few | TRBJ2-7 | TRBD2 | TRBV19 | TGTGCCAGTACTTTTAGCGCGCGGGGGGAGTACGAGCAGTACTTC | CASTFSARGEYEQYF
- | TRBJ2-7 | - | TRBV25-1 | TGTGCCAGCAGTGCGGGATACTACGAGCAGTACTTC | CASSAGYYEQYF
- | TRBJ2-7 | - | TRBV2 | TGTGCCAGCATCGGGACGACCTCCTACGAGCAGTACTTC | CASIGTTSYEQYF
- | TRBJ2-3 | - | TRBV28 | TGTGCCAGCAGTATTGGAGCCGTAAATACAGATACGCAGTATTTT | CASSIGAVNTDTQYF
many | TRBJ1-1 | - | TRBV14 | TGTGCCAGCGATGCCTGGGACCCACAGAACACTGAAGCTTTCTTT | CASDAWDPQNTEAFF
few | TRBJ1-1 | - | TRBV20-1 | TGCACCAGTTCCCGGGGAGCTTTCTTT | CTSSRGAFF
few | TRBJ1-2 | - | TRBV2 | TGTGCCAGCAGTGAACGAACAGGCCCCTATGGCTACACCTTC | CASSERTGPYGYTF
- | TRBJ2-2 | TRBD2 | TRBV28 | TGTGCCAGCAGTTCGGCTAGCGGGACGAACACCGGGGAGCTGTTTTTT | CASSSASGTNTGELFF
few | TRBJ2-5 | - | TRBV13 | TGTGCCAGCAGCTCCACGTTAGGTCGGCAAGAGACCCAGTACTTC | CASSSTLGRQETQYF
few | TRBJ2-7 | - | TRBV10-2 | TGCGCCAGCAGGGAAAGCTACGAGCAGTACTTC | CASRESYEQYF
few | TRBJ2-3 | TRBD2 | TRBV2 | TGTGCCAGCAGTTTCGAACGGTTGGGGCTAGCGGAGTATAGGGATACGCAGTATTTT | CASSFERLGLAEYRDTQYF
few | TRBJ1-2 | - | TRBV6-5 | TGTGCCAGCAGTTTCTCAGGGAGGTATGGCTACACCTTC | CASSFSGRYGYTF
- | TRBJ2-1 | TRBD2 | TRBV28 | TGTGCCAGCAGTTCCCGGACTAGCAGGTACAATGAGCAGTTCTTC | CASSSRTSRYNEQFF
- | TRBJ1-1 | TRBD1 | TRBV7-9 | TGTGCCAGCAGCTTCCGGACAGGGGGAACTGAAGCTTTCTTT | CASSFRTGGTEAFF
few | TRBJ2-1 | TRBD2 | TRBV7-8 | TGTGCCAGCAGTAACGACAAGACTAGCGGGAGTGGAAATGAGCAGTTCTTC | CASSNDKTSGSGNEQFF
few | TRBJ1-3 | - | TRBV7-6 | TGTGCCAGCAGCTTAGGGTCGGTCTCTGGAAACACCATATATTTT | CASSLGSVSGNTIYF
- | TRBJ2-1 | - | TRBV3-1 | TGTGCCAGCAGCCCGGACCCTGGGAATGAGCAGTTCTTC | CASSPDPGNEQFF
few | TRBJ2-2 | - | TRBV6-5 | TGTGCCAGCAGACCCGACCTCTCCGGGGAGCTGTTTTTT | CASRPDLSGELFF
- | TRBJ2-5 | - | TRBV12-3/TRBV12-4 | TGTGCCAGCAGTGACGGGGGACTTCAAGAGACCCAGTACTTC | CASSDGGLQETQYF
- | TRBJ1-1 | - | TRBV2 | TGTGCCGGAACAACCGATAACACTGAAGCTTTCTTT | CAGTTDNTEAFF
- | TRBJ2-1 | - | TRBV27 | TGTGCCAGCAGTTTGGGGTTTGAGCAGTTCTTC | CASSLGFEQFF
few | TRBJ2-7 | TRBD1 | TRBV28 | TGTGCCAGCATCTTGCTGGGACAGGGGGCATACGAGCAGTACTTC | CASILLGQGAYEQYF
- | TRBJ2-1 | - | TRBV6-6 | TGTGCCAGCACCCCCACGGCGGACCCCTCCTACAATGAGCAGTTCTTC | CASTPTADPSYNEQFF
- | TRBJ2-3 | TRBD2 | TRBV28 | TGTGCCAGCAGGCTAGCGGGAGGGCCGGGAGATACGCAGTATTTT | CASRLAGGPGDTQYF
- | TRBJ2-5 | - | TRBV9 | TGTGCCAGCAGCGTAGCTCGTGGACACGGAGGTCGAAAGACCCAGTACTTC | CASSVARGHGGRKTQYF
- | TRBJ2-1 | - | TRBV7-2 | TGTGCCAGCAGCTTAGTGGGCGTGTATAATGAGCAGTTCTTC | CASSLVGVYNEQFF
few | TRBJ2-6 | TRBD1 | TRBV4-1 | TGCGCCAGCAGCCAAGCGACAGGGGGTAGTTCTGGGGCCAACGTCCTGACTTTC | CASSQATGGSSGANVLTF
- | TRBJ2-7 | TRBD2 | TRBV27 | TGTGCCAGCAGTCTAGCGGGACAGTACGAGCAGTACTTC | CASSLAGQYEQYF
- | TRBJ2-5 | - | TRBV6-5 | TGTGCCAGCAATGCCGGGGAGACCCAGTACTTC | CASNAGETQYF
- | TRBJ1-2 | - | TRBV11-2 | TGTGCCAGCAGCCGGAAATACCGGGACGGTTTTTTTGGCTACACCTTC | CASSRKYRDGFFGYTF
- | TRBJ1-5 | TRBD1 | TRBV28 | TGTGCCAGCAGTTTTTGGCAGGGGGTCCTTCAGCCCCAGCATTTT | CASSFWQGVLQPQHF
few | TRBJ2-7 | TRBD1 | TRBV7-6 | TGTGCCAGCAGCTCCAGGGGGAGCACCTACGAGCAGTACTTC | CASSSRGSTYEQYF
few | TRBJ2-7 | - | TRBV5-6 | TGTGCCAGCAGCCCTCCTTCCGCAGGCTACGAGCAGTACTTC | CASSPPSAGYEQYF
few | TRBJ2-7 | - | TRBV29-1 | TGCAGCGTTGAAGATCAGCCCTACGAGCAGTACTTC | CSVEDQPYEQYF
few | TRBJ1-3 | - | TRBV5-6 | TGTGCCAGCAGCTTGGTTTCCCTTTCATCGAGCTCTGGAAACACCATATATTTT | CASSLVSLSSSSGNTIYF
few | TRBJ2-1 | TRBD1 | TRBV12-3/TRBV12-4 | TGTGCCAGCTACGAGGACAGGGCGGATGAGCAGTTCTTC | CASYEDRADEQFF
few | TRBJ2-6 | - | TRBV6-5 | TGTGCCAGCAGTTACCCCCAGGGATCTGGGGCCAACGTCCTGACTTTC | CASSYPQGSGANVLTF
- | TRBJ1-1 | - | TRBV6-5 | TGTGCCAGCAGTTACTCCGTTTTGGGCACTGAAGCTTTCTTT | CASSYSVLGTEAFF
- | TRBJ2-2 | - | TRBV20-1 | TGCAGTGCTCCGATAGCCGGGGAGCTGTTTTTT | CSAPIAGELFF
few | TRBJ1-5 | - | TRBV27 | TGTGCCAGCAGTTTTTCGCCGACATGGCCCCAGCATTTT | CASSFSPTWPQHF
- | TRBJ1-1 | - | TRBV12-3/TRBV12-4 | TGTGCCAGCAGGGGAGTTCGGGGTAGGTACACTGAAGCTTTCTTT | CASRGVRGRYTEAFF
- | TRBJ1-2 | - | TRBV20-1 | TGCAGTGCTAGAAGCGTCGGGGCTAACTATGGCTACACCTTC | CSARSVGANYGYTF
few | TRBJ2-2 | - | TRBV7-3 | TGTGCCAGCAGCCCCGGCGGAGGGGGGGTCGCCGGGGAGCTGTTTTTT | CASSPGGGGVAGELFF
few | TRBJ2-7 | TRBD1 | TRBV4-1 | TGCGCCAGCAGCCAAGTGAAGGGGGCGAAGGAGTACGAGCAGTACTTC | CASSQVKGAKEYEQYF
- | TRBJ2-1 | TRBD1 | TRBV28 | TGTGCCAGCAGTTTACTGGGCAGGGGGTCTGTTTTCGATGAGCAGTTCTTC | CASSLLGRGSVFDEQFF
- | TRBJ2-1 | - | TRBV12-3/TRBV12-4 | TGTGCCAGCACCCAAGGGGGGCTTTCCTACAATGAGCAGTTCTTC | CASTQGGLSYNEQFF
- | TRBJ1-5 | - | TRBV28 | TGTGCCAGCAGTTTAGGCATCGGGGCTCGGCCCCAGCATTTT | CASSLGIGARPQHF
- | TRBJ2-7 | - | TRBV27 | TGTGCCAGCAGTTCAAACGGGGTGGAGCAGTACTTC | CASSSNGVEQYF
- | TRBJ2-7 | - | TRBV7-2 | TGTGCCAGCAGCTTAGGGTTCGGCCCCCCTCCTTACGAGCAGTACTTC | CASSLGFGPPPYEQYF
- | TRBJ2-6 | - | TRBV6-5 | TGTGCCAGCAGCCCAACCCCCAGGGTATCCGGGGCCAACGTCCTGACTTTC | CASSPTPRVSGANVLTF
many | TRBJ2-7 | TRBD2 | TRBV7-9 | TGTGCCAGCAGCTCACTTATTCAACGACTAGCGGGAGCGCCCGAGCAGTACTTC | CASSSLIQRLAGAPEQYF